This T cell receptor beta chain comes out of a study of vaccination and CD4 T cells after COVID-19. Study overall: Blood was drawn a median about 75 days post second dose, range 14 to 241. Cultures that served as controls received a CEFX pool, an HIV-1 Nef pool, or no peptide.

A remark on this clonotype: What it binds is unknown.

Documented treatment: roughly 10-day PBMC culture with coronavirus spike peptide pools or control peptides (ViraFEST assay). Expansion of antigen-specific T cells with peptide pools by ViraFEST preceded sequencing of TCRs. General study results and limits: Post-vaccination, and not before, a median approximately 86% of reactive clones appeared in convalescent patients.

This CDR3 has 12 amino acids. V shed 3 bases and J shed 4 bases, with 7 bases lying between them. Germline V gene lookup returns CDR1 DFQATT and CDR2 SNEGSKA (reference sequence). With the Oncomine TCR Beta short-read assay, DNA from cultured CD4+ T cells was sequenced. From the PCR reads, TCRdb called clonotypes with MiXCR, one entry per CDR3 protein. The table lists around 15,000 distinct CDR3 sequences, about two fifths of them singletons. This TCR was sampled from a human donor who had recovered from COVID-19. Sequencing was performed on CD4+ T cells from blood, cultured in vitro, taken before SARS-CoV-2 vaccination. The rearrangement joins TRBV20-1 to TRBJ1-5, with D perhaps TRBD1 (5 bases). This CDR3 is CSASRQNQPQHF. CDR3 coding DNA: TGCAGTGCTAGCCGACAGAATCAGCCCCAGCATTTT.